The rows below give T cell receptor beta chains drawn from one sample of a study of T cells after yellow fever vaccination. TCRdb independently ran MiXCR on the 5' RACE reads; one entry per CDR3 protein. The sample contains fewer than 350,000 distinct CDR3 sequences, less than 4.5% of which appear only once. Sequencing was performed on PBMCs, taken on the day of the yellow fever booster vaccination. The receptors derive from a man in his late teens or twenties who received the YFV17D yellow fever vaccine. The CDR3 runs from the conserved cysteine through the conserved F or W. Each record gives: CDR3 length, D gene, J gene, clone size, V gene, CDR3 protein, CDR3 DNA. A D gene is named only where the DNA matches it firmly. Clone size, where shown, is once, few, many, or a class for clones that have expanded.

>13|-|TRBJ1-2|many|TRBV10-2
CASSTDRVNGYTF
TGCGCCAGCAGCACAGACAGAGTTAATGGCTACACCTTC
>13|-|TRBJ2-7|many|TRBV6-1
CASSELGYDFWYF
TGTGCCAGCAGTGAATTGGGGTATGATTTCTGGTACTTC
>15|-|TRBJ2-5|many|TRBV5-1
CASSIVGGGEETQYF
TGCGCCAGCAGCATCGTGGGGGGTGGAGAAGAGACCCAGTACTTC
>13|-|TRBJ1-2|few|TRBV27
CASSLGGDSGYTF
TGTGCCAGCAGTTTAGGGGGGGATTCAGGCTACACCTTC
>17|TRBD2|TRBJ2-1|-|TRBV11-2
CASSPSGLAGAYNEQFF
TGTGCCAGCAGCCCATCAGGGCTAGCGGGGGCCTACAATGAGCAGTTCTTC
>15|-|TRBJ1-4|-|TRBV7-8
CASSLAHREGEKLFF
TGTGCCAGCAGCTTAGCCCACAGGGAAGGTGAAAAACTGTTTTTT
>14|-|TRBJ1-2|-|TRBV29-1
CSASSGGGADGYTF
TGCAGCGCGTCTTCTGGAGGAGGGGCGGATGGCTACACCTTC
>13|-|TRBJ1-5|-|TRBV25-1
CASSGLKNQPQHF
TGTGCCAGCAGTGGACTCAAGAATCAGCCCCAGCATTTT
>12|-|TRBJ2-2|-|TRBV5-1
CASSLEWGELFF
TGCGCCAGCAGCTTGGAATGGGGGGAGCTGTTTTTT
>15|TRBD2|TRBJ2-3|-|TRBV5-6
CASSLDQGGSDTQNF
TGTGCCAGCAGCTTGGACCAGGGAGGGTCAGATACGCAGAATTTT
>14|TRBD1|TRBJ2-7|many|TRBV7-6
CASSSGTGSYEQYF
TGTGCCAGCTCATCCGGGACAGGGAGCTACGAGCAGTACTTC
>15|-|TRBJ1-6|-|TRBV7-9
CASSFGRVTNSPLHF
TGTGCCAGCAGCTTCGGCAGGGTTACGAATTCACCCCTCCACTTT
>16|-|TRBJ1-5|few|TRBV25-1
CASSETGTLSNQPQHF
TGTGCCAGCAGTGAAACGGGCACTCTTAGCAATCAGCCCCAGCATTTT
>14|-|TRBJ2-3|many|TRBV29-1
CSVLLPPGSDTQYF
TGCAGCGTTCTCTTGCCTCCCGGATCAGATACGCAGTATTTT
>19|-|TRBJ2-6|few|TRBV24-1
CATSDQRDSHLSGANVLTF
TGTGCCACCAGTGATCAGAGGGACTCTCACTTGTCTGGGGCCAACGTCCTGACTTTC
>12|-|TRBJ1-4|-|TRBV27
CASSEGSGKLFF
TGTGCCAGCAGCGAGGGATCCGGAAAACTGTTTTTT
>15|-|TRBJ2-7|-|TRBV12-3/TRBV12-4
CASSPHEAPSYEQYF
TGTGCCAGCAGCCCGCACGAGGCCCCATCCTACGAGCAGTACTTC
>15|TRBD1|TRBJ1-2|-|TRBV5-4
CASSIQGLPNYGYTF
TGTGCCAGCAGCATACAGGGGCTCCCTAACTATGGCTACACCTTC
>17|TRBD2|TRBJ2-3|many|TRBV18
CASSPRTSGSRTDTQYF
TGTGCCAGCTCACCAAGGACTAGCGGAAGTCGCACAGATACGCAGTATTTT
>14|-|TRBJ2-7|few|TRBV20-1
CSARVDRAPREQYF
TGCAGTGCTAGAGTAGATCGTGCCCCCCGCGAGCAGTACTTC
>16|TRBD1|TRBJ2-3|few|TRBV9
CAEGQGRSVSTDTQYF
TGTGCCGAGGGACAGGGAAGGTCTGTTAGCACAGATACGCAGTATTTT
>14|-|TRBJ2-5|few|TRBV7-7
CASSLAGARETQYF
TGTGCCAGCAGCTTAGCAGGGGCGAGAGAGACCCAGTACTTC
>16|-|TRBJ2-6|few|TRBV7-9
CASSLSPLSGANVLTF
TGTGCCAGCAGCTTAAGCCCTTTAAGTGGGGCCAACGTCCTGACTTTC
>13|-|TRBJ2-1|-|TRBV24-1
CATSPGAYNEQFF
TGTGCCACCTCCCCTGGGGCATACAATGAGCAGTTCTTC
>15|-|TRBJ2-3|-|TRBV5-1
CASSLQGGHTDTQYF
TGCGCCAGCAGCTTGCAGGGGGGCCATACAGATACGCAGTATTTT
>15|TRBD1|TRBJ1-6|-|TRBV7-2
CASSQDRGSDSPLHF
TGTGCCAGCAGCCAAGACAGGGGGTCGGATTCACCCCTCCACTTT
>16|TRBD2|TRBJ2-1|-|TRBV7-3
CASSPGGPLKVDEQFF
TGTGCCAGCAGCCCGGGGGGGCCGTTGAAGGTAGATGAGCAGTTCTTC
>14|-|TRBJ1-6|few|TRBV15
CATSREGINSPLHF
TGTGCCACCAGCAGAGAAGGGATTAATTCACCCCTCCACTTT
>14|-|TRBJ2-1|many|TRBV28
CASSSYSSYNEQFF
TGTGCCAGCAGTAGCTATAGCTCCTACAATGAGCAGTTCTTC
>13|TRBD1|TRBJ1-4|few|TRBV20-1
CSARTGGSEKLFF
TGCAGTGCGAGGACAGGAGGATCCGAAAAACTGTTTTTT
>15|-|TRBJ2-3|many|TRBV6-4
CASSDNGGATDTQYF
TGTGCCAGCAGTGACAACGGGGGCGCCACAGATACGCAGTATTTT
>17|TRBD1|TRBJ2-1|-|TRBV11-2
CASSVDRGPSSYNEQFF
TGTGCCAGCAGCGTAGACAGGGGGCCTAGCTCCTACAATGAGCAGTTCTTC
>15|-|TRBJ1-1|few|TRBV7-2
CASSLPEMMDTEAFF
TGTGCCAGCAGCTTACCGGAGATGATGGACACTGAAGCTTTCTTT
>10|-|TRBJ1-2|-|TRBV29-1
CSVEEYGYTF
TGCAGCGTTGAAGAGTATGGCTACACCTTC
>11|-|TRBJ1-2|many|TRBV3-1
CASSQRGGYTF
TGTGCCAGCAGCCAAAGGGGTGGCTACACCTTC
>12|TRBD1|TRBJ2-7|many|TRBV5-1
CASGQGSYEQYF
TGCGCCAGCGGACAGGGCTCCTACGAGCAGTACTTC
>11|-|TRBJ2-5|many|TRBV6-2/TRBV6-3
CASTLYETQYF
TGTGCCAGCACCCTCTACGAGACCCAGTACTTC
>14|-|TRBJ1-4|-|TRBV7-9
CASSRPGGGEKLFF
TGTGCCAGCAGCCGTCCGGGGGGAGGTGAAAAACTGTTTTTT
>13|-|TRBJ1-6|-|TRBV12-3/TRBV12-4
CASTLGSSSPLHF
TGTGCCAGCACTTTAGGTTCCAGTTCACCCCTCCACTTT
>16|TRBD1|TRBJ2-4|many|TRBV20-1
CSADGGQGFPKNIQYF
TGCAGTGCGGACGGTGGACAGGGGTTTCCCAAAAACATTCAGTACTTC
>16|-|TRBJ1-1|few|TRBV18
CASSPPTVLESTEAFF
TGTGCCAGCTCACCACCGACAGTTCTGGAGTCCACTGAAGCTTTCTTT
>11|-|TRBJ2-3|few|TRBV6-5
CASSNEDTQYF
TGTGCCAGCAGTAATGAAGATACGCAGTATTTT
>16|TRBD2|TRBJ2-4|-|TRBV7-2
CASSLVPGLPKNIQYF
TGTGCCAGCAGCTTAGTTCCGGGACTACCAAAAAACATTCAGTACTTC
>15|-|TRBJ1-6|many|TRBV20-1
CSAIQSNSYNSPLHF
TGCAGTGCTATACAGTCGAACTCCTATAATTCACCCCTCCACTTT
>13|-|TRBJ2-7|-|TRBV5-1
CASSTGLSYEQYF
TGCGCCAGCAGCACGGGCCTTTCCTACGAGCAGTACTTC
>14|-|TRBJ2-1|-|TRBV5-6
CASTPLDYLNEQFF
TGTGCCAGCACCCCACTGGACTATTTAAATGAGCAGTTCTTC
>13|-|TRBJ2-2|many|TRBV7-2
CASSLERFGELFF
TGTGCCAGCAGCTTAGAACGGTTCGGGGAGCTGTTTTTT
>14|-|TRBJ1-1|many|TRBV7-6
CASSLGFGYTEAFF
TGTGCCAGCAGCTTAGGGTTCGGTTACACTGAAGCTTTCTTT
>15|-|TRBJ1-2|few|TRBV18
CASSPDEAGTYGYTF
TGTGCCAGCTCACCGGATGAGGCAGGGACCTATGGCTACACCTTC
>14|-|TRBJ2-5|many|TRBV4-2
CASSPRGSAETQYF
TGTGCCAGCAGTCCTAGGGGTTCAGCAGAGACCCAGTACTTC
>13|-|TRBJ1-1|few|TRBV7-9
CASSLGVRTEAFF
TGTGCCAGCAGCTTAGGGGTCCGCACTGAAGCTTTCTTT
>13|-|TRBJ1-2|few|TRBV7-2
CASSLGRGNGYTF
TGTGCCAGCAGCTTGGGCAGGGGAAATGGCTACACCTTC
>14|-|TRBJ2-2|many|TRBV20-1
CSAAGVPNTGELFF
TGCAGTGCTGCCGGGGTACCGAACACCGGGGAGCTGTTTTTT
>13|-|TRBJ2-5|few|TRBV30
CAWRGTFQETQYF
TGTGCCTGGAGGGGCACTTTCCAAGAGACCCAGTACTTC
>15|-|TRBJ2-1|-|TRBV12-3/TRBV12-4
CASGRAGAKNNEQFF
TGTGCCAGCGGGAGGGCGGGGGCGAAAAACAATGAGCAGTTCTTC
>12|-|TRBJ2-2|many|TRBV29-1
CSVDSWSGELFF
TGCAGCGTTGACTCTTGGTCCGGGGAGCTGTTTTTT
>14|-|TRBJ1-2|many|TRBV20-1
CSAREPGSNYGYTF
TGCAGTGCTAGAGAACCCGGCAGTAACTATGGCTACACCTTC
>14|-|TRBJ2-2|many|TRBV5-1
CASSLTTNTGELFF
TGCGCCAGCAGCTTGACTACGAACACCGGGGAGCTGTTTTTT